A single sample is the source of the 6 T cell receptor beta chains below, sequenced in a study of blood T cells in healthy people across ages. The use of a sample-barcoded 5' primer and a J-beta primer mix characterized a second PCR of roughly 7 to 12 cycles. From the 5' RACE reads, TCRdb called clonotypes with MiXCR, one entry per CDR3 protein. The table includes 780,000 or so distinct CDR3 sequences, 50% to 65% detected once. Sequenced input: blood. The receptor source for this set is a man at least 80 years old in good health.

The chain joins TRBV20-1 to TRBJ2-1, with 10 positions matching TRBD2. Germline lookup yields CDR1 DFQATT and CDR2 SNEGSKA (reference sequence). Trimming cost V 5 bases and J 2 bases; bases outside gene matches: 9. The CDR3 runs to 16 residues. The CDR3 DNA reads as TGCAGTGCTCCTAATGCCGGGACTAGCGCCTACAATGAGCAGTTCTTC. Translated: CSAPNAGTSAYNEQFF.

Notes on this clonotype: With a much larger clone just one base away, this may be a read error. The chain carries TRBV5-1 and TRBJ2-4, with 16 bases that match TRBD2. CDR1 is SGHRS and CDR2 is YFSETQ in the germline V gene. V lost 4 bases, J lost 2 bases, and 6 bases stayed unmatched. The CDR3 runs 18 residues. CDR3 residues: CASSLGTSGRGSKNIQYF. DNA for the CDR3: TGCGCCAGCAGCCTCGGGACTAGCGGGAGGGGGTCCAAAAACATTCAGTACTTC.

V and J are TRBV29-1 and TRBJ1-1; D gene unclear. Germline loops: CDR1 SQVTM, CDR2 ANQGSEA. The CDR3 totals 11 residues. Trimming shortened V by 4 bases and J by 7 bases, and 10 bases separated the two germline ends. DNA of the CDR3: TGCAGCGTTGTAGGTTACAGTGAAGCTTTCTTT. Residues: CSVVGYSEAFF.

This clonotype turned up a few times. CDR3 sequence reads: CASSDGVGYEQYF. In DNA, the CDR3 is TGCGCCAGCAGTGACGGTGTGGGATACGAGCAGTACTTC. The gene calls are TRBV10-2 and TRBJ2-7; D ambiguous. The CDR3 is made up of 13 amino acids. V was trimmed by 3 bases and J by 4 bases, leaving 10 bases between them. From germline, CDR1 is WSHSY and CDR2 SAAADI.

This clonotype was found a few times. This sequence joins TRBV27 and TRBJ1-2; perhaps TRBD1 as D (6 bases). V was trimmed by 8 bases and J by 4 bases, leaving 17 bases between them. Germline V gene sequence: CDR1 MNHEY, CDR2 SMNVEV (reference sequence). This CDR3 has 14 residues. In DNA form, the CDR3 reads TGTGCCAGCGGGGGGGCTATGGACCGCTATGGCTACACCTTC. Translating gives CASGGAMDRYGYTF.

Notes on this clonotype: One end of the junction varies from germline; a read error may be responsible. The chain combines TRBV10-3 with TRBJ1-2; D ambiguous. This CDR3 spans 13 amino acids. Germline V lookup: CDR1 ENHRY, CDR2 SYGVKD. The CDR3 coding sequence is TGTGCCATCGGTGAGACACAGAGTTATGGCTACACCTTC. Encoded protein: CAIGETQSYGYTF.